This entry lists 21 T cell receptor beta chains sequenced from one sample in a study of blood T cells in healthy people across ages. Sample-barcoded 5' priming and a J-beta primer mix drove a second PCR of about 6 to 12 cycles. TCRdb itself ran the 5' RACE reads through MiXCR, one entry per CDR3 protein. The sample includes 1.5 million to 2 million distinct CDR3 sequences, roughly 30% of them seen just once. Sequenced: blood. The receptors were gathered from a woman aged 25 to 39 in good health.

The CDR3 DNA reads as TGTGCCAGCAGCCCATCAAACAATAAGCAGTACTTC. Encoded protein: CASSPSNNKQYF. V and J are TRBV7-6 and TRBJ2-4, with D uncertain. This CDR3 spans 12 amino acids. Germline values: CDR1 SGHVS, CDR2 FNYEAQ. V dropped 5 bases and J dropped 13 bases, with 15 bases sitting between them.

This clonotype was seen more than once but under ten times. The chain couples TRBV3-1 to TRBJ1-5; D is ambiguous. The V gene lost 0 bases and the J gene lost 0 bases, with 6 bases spanning the gap. The CDR3 is 15 residues long. The V gene's germline CDR1 is LGHDT and CDR2 YNNKEL (reference sequence). CDR3 loop: CASSQDGYSNQPQHF. The DNA of the CDR3 is TGTGCCAGCAGCCAAGATGGATATAGCAATCAGCCCCAGCATTTT.

Only a few counts were recorded for this clonotype. The chain uses TRBV3-1 and TRBJ2-1, with a weak D call TRBD2 (5 bases). Germline-derived CDR1 and CDR2 are LGHDT and YNNKEL (reference sequence). The germline V and J ends were trimmed by 7 bases and 9 bases, with 25 bases remaining between them. The CDR3 has 16 residues. CDR3 amino acids: CASNHRLAGSRAEQFF. The DNA of the CDR3 is TGTGCCAGCAACCATAGGCTAGCAGGCAGTCGCGCTGAGCAGTTCTTC.

The rearrangement uses TRBV2 and TRBJ1-1; no reliable D call. Germline lookup yields CDR1 SNHLY and CDR2 FYNNEI. V was pared by 3 bases and J by 4 bases, with 9 bases between. This CDR3 contains 13 residues. The CDR3 DNA reads as TGTGCCAGCAGTGACGAACAGCTCACTGAAGCTTTCTTT. Protein sequence: CASSDEQLTEAFF.

This clonotype was found a few times. The chain uses TRBV25-1 and TRBJ2-5, with TRBD1 matching 8 bases. The CDR3 extends over 15 amino acids. Germline V CDR1 and CDR2: MGHDK, SYGVNS. V lost 5 bases and J lost 5; bases outside the gene matches: 10. The CDR3 DNA sequence: TGTGCCAGCAGTCCCCGGACAGGGACCTTGGAGACCCAGTACTTC. The encoded protein is CASSPRTGTLETQYF.

As concerns this clonotype: The junction does not match germline at one end; this may be a read error. V gene TRBV6-1 combines with J gene TRBJ2-5; TRBD2 agrees at 8 bases. In germline, CDR1 is MNHNS, CDR2 SASEGT. There are 14 residues in the CDR3. The CDR3 bases are TGTGCCAGCAGGGAAGACGCAGCGGGGGCCTCCCGGTACTTC. This sequence encodes CASREDAAGASRYF.

This clonotype came up a few times. The J gene is TRBJ2-1, the V gene TRBV5-5; 8 bases match TRBD1. Trimming took 2 bases from V and 6 from J; bases not matched to a gene: 7. There are 15 residues in the CDR3. The germline V gene has CDR1 SGHKS and CDR2 YYEKEE (reference sequence). The CDR3 sequence is CASSLTEDRVNEQFF. In DNA, the CDR3 is TGTGCCAGCAGCTTAACAGAGGACAGGGTCAATGAGCAGTTCTTC.

With regard to this clonotype: The junction departs from germline at one end; a sequencing error may be responsible. The chain carries TRBV4-1 and TRBJ2-5; 7 nucleotides align to TRBD2. This CDR3 region has 16 residues. The germline gives CDR1 MGHRA, CDR2 YSYEKL. The chain's CDR3 is CASSQEERGRKETQYF. The CDR3 bases are TGCGCCAGCAGCCAGGAGGAGCGGGGTCGAAAAGAGACTCAGTACTTC.

This clonotype was found a few times. The V and J genes are TRBV6-5 and TRBJ2-3, with D unresolved. The CDR3 runs to 15 residues. CDR1 and CDR2 from the germline V gene are MNHEY and SVGAGI. Between the trimmed V and J ends, which lost 2 bases and 0 bases, there was a span of 9 bases. The CDR3 protein is CASSYRSPSTDTQYF. The CDR3 bases are TGTGCCAGCAGTTACCGGAGCCCTAGCACAGATACGCAGTATTTT.

This clonotype was picked up a small number of times. This chain joins TRBV4-1 and TRBJ1-5; D not resolved. The CDR3 consists of 14 residues. V was cut by 0 bases and J by 11 bases, with 14 bases left in between. The germline V gene has CDR1 MGHRA and CDR2 YSYEKL. Here the CDR3 reads CASSQDRRRRAQHF. DNA of the CDR3: TGCGCCAGCAGCCAAGATCGTCGCAGGAGGGCCCAGCATTTT.

V is TRBV7-9 and J is TRBJ2-1; D ambiguous. The V gene's germline CDR1 is SEHNR and CDR2 FQNEAQ (reference sequence). The V gene lost 6 bases and the J gene lost 1 base, with 10 bases spanning the gap. The CDR3 extends over 14 amino acids. The CDR3 spells CASSYRISYNEQFF. CDR3 nucleotides: TGTGCCAGCAGTTATCGGATTTCCTACAATGAGCAGTTCTTC.

The CDR3 coding sequence is TGTGCCACAAGGACAGGGCTAGGGTATGGCTACACCTTC. It yields the protein CATRTGLGYGYTF. The chain is built from TRBV28 and TRBJ1-2; 8 bases agree with TRBD1. Unmatched junction bases numbered 9, after V lost 10 bases and J lost 5 bases. The V gene's germline CDR1 is MDHEN and CDR2 SYDVKM. The CDR3 has 13 residues.

The rearrangement links TRBV3-1 to TRBJ2-4; D is ambiguous. V lost 4 bases, J lost 1 base, and 11 bases lay in between. This CDR3 has 15 residues. CDR1 is LGHDT and CDR2 is YNNKEL in the germline V gene (reference sequence). This CDR3 is CASSLTSRAKNIQYF. The DNA for the CDR3 is TGTGCCAGCAGCCTGACCAGCCGGGCCAAAAACATTCAGTACTTC.

The chain joins TRBV2 to TRBJ1-1, with D maybe TRBD1 (6 bases). The V gene's germline CDR1 is SNHLY and CDR2 FYNNEI. Trimming cost V 7 bases and J 1 base, with 10 bases left between them. CDR3 length: 13 amino acids. The CDR3 is CASIGGANTEAFF. The CDR3 region has the DNA TGTGCCAGCATTGGGGGCGCGAACACTGAAGCTTTCTTT. The full variable domain, rest sourced from reference TRBV2 and TRBJ1-1, is EPEVTQTPSHQVTQMGQEVILRCVPISNHLYFYWYRQILGQKVEFLVSFYNNEISEKSEIFDDQFSVERPDGSNFTLKIRSTKLEDSAMYFCASIGGANTEAFFGQGTRLTVV.

The chain is built from TRBV5-1 and TRBJ1-2; TRBD1 might be the D (5 bases). The CDR3 covers 14 residues. Germline V gene lookup returns CDR1 SGHRS and CDR2 YFSETQ. V lost 1 base, J lost 6 bases, and 13 bases lay in between. CDR3 DNA sequence: TGCGCCAGCAGCTTGCCAGGTGGAGGGGATGGCTACACCTTC. As protein: CASSLPGGGDGYTF. The complete variable domain, with remaining parts taken from reference TRBV5-1 and TRBJ1-2, reads KAGVTQTPRYLIKTRGQQVTLSCSPISGHRSVSWYQQTPGQGLQFLFEYFSETQRNKGNFPGRFSGRQFSNSRSEMNVSTLELGDSALYLCASSLPGGGDGYTFGSGTRLTVV.

J is TRBJ1-1 and V is TRBV7-9, with no clear D. There are 14 residues in the CDR3. The V gene's germline CDR1 is SEHNR and CDR2 FQNEAQ (reference sequence). Trimming removed 0 bases from V and 6 bases from J, with 11 bases in between. The CDR3 spells CASSLASTAPEAFF. CDR3 DNA sequence: TGTGCCAGCAGCTTAGCAAGTACTGCCCCTGAAGCTTTCTTT.

The J gene is TRBJ2-1, the V gene TRBV5-1; 7 bases map to TRBD1. Per the germline V gene, CDR1 is SGHRS and CDR2 is YFSETQ. The CDR3 runs to 14 residues. Trimming took 4 bases from V and 5 from J; bases not matched to a gene: 6. The CDR3 DNA reads TGCGCCAGCAGCATCCGACAGGGCAACAATGAGCAGTTCTTC. This translates into CASSIRQGNNEQFF.

This clonotype was seen a few times. The chain has TRBV29-1 and TRBJ1-2; D is perhaps TRBD1 (5 bases). The CDR3 has 12 amino acids. V was shortened by 5 bases and J by 3 bases, with 10 bases between the two germline ends. The V gene's germline CDR1 is SQVTM and CDR2 ANQGSEA. CDR3 loop: CSVTRDDYGYTF. Here the CDR3 DNA reads TGCAGCGTTACCAGGGACGACTATGGCTACACCTTC. The complete variable domain, with remaining parts taken from reference TRBV29-1 and TRBJ1-2, reads SAVISQKPSRDICQRGTSLTIQCQVDSQVTMMFWYRQQPGQSLTLIATANQGSEATYESGFVIDKFPISRPNLTFSTLTVSNMSPEDSSIYLCSVTRDDYGYTFGSGTRLTVV.

J is TRBJ2-2 and V is TRBV12-3 or TRBV12-4, with TRBD1 matching 9 bases. This CDR3 region has 15 residues. The junction had 6 bases not matched to a gene; V was cut back by 3 bases and J by 7 bases. CDR3 in DNA: TGTGCCAGCAGTTTCAACAGGGGGCAAAGCGGGGAGCTGTTTTTT. Protein: CASSFNRGQSGELFF.

This sequence joins TRBV6-5 and TRBJ2-7; 7 bases agree with TRBD2. J was trimmed by 5 bases and V by 2 bases; bases with no gene match: 15. Germline V gene lookup returns CDR1 MNHEY and CDR2 SVGAGI. The CDR3 has 17 residues. CDR3 bases: TGTGCCAGCAGTTACGGTCAGGGTCCAGCGGGACCTCACGAGCAGTACTTC. Its translation: CASSYGQGPAGPHEQYF.

V gene TRBV7-9 combines with J gene TRBJ2-7; the D gene is possibly TRBD1 (5 bases). Germline V CDR1 and CDR2: SEHNR, FQNEAQ (reference sequence). The CDR3 runs to 15 residues. The V end lost 5 bases, the J end lost 6 bases, and 20 bases lay between the germline ends. CDR3 in DNA: TGTGCCAGCAGCCCACGCGACAGACTCTCAGGCGAGCAGTACTTC. This encodes CASSPRDRLSGEQYF.